This T cell receptor beta chain was sequenced in a study of blood T cell repertoires in COVID-19. Background on the study: Whether acute or convalescent, the COVID-19 samples came from the United States, Italy and Spain. PBMCs, B-cell-depleted T cells, or T cells provided the cDNA or gDNA that made up the material.

Original handling: Reference gene primer amplification in the assay estimated nucleated cell counts. Data came from immunoSEQ multiplex PCR; TCRdb stores just in-frame clones and leaves some out. V, J and clone size are taken as reported in that table, and D and trimming were inferred from the DNA itself. The sample records a few hundred thousand clones, around 89% being singletons. Sequencing was carried out using peripheral blood. This receptor was identified in a woman aged 55 to 70 with acute or convalescent COVID-19.

The CDR3, as DNA: TGTGCCACCAGTGATACTCACAGGTTAATAAAGTCCCCGACAAGGGGCTACACCTTC. Protein: CATSDTHRLIKSPTRGYTF. The chain employs TRBV24-1 and TRBJ1-2; tentative D call: TRBD1 (5 bases). V was clipped by 3 bases and J by 8 bases, with 30 bases between them. The germline gives CDR1 KGHDR, CDR2 SFDVKD. The CDR3 spans 19 residues.